This T cell receptor (beta chain) came from a study of sequential checkpoint blockade in melanoma. The wider study: First-line arms were nivolumab then ipilimumab, or the reverse, randomized 1:1.

This CDR3 is 17 amino acids long. CDR1 SGDLS and CDR2 YYNGEE come from the germline V gene. The V end lost 5 bases, the J end lost 0 bases, and 15 bases lay between the germline ends. Sample treatment: randomized to nivolumab then ipilimumab (arm A) or the reverse (arm B). None of the patients previously received DNA-damaging chemotherapy. From thawed PBMCs, live CD3+CD8+ cells negative for CD19 and CD56 were sorted. Clones were read by immunoSEQ multiplex PCR, and TCRdb kept only the in-frame ones, dropping some. The sample records 25,000 to 35,000 clones, 75% to 85% being singletons. This rearrangement joins TRBV9 to TRBJ2-6, with D tentatively TRBD2 (7 bases). The sequencing used CD8+ T cells sorted from blood (inferred from file names), collected from a patient given nivolumab and ipilimumab in sequence. The sequence was collected from a human donor with melanoma. The CDR3 is CASSRGGALSGANVLTF. The CDR3 nucleotides are TGTGCCAGCAGTAGGGGGGGGGCACTCTCTGGGGCCAACGTCCTGACTTTC.